These T cell receptor beta chains were read from a single sample in a study of blood T cell repertoires in COVID-19. Method: immunoSEQ multiplex PCR; TCRdb's copy keeps in-frame clones and lacks some. Of over 150,000 clones listed, roughly 84% are singletons. Sequencing was done on a sample of peripheral blood. The receptor source for this set is a man aged 55 to 70 with COVID-19, enrolled during active disease. Each CDR3 is given with its conserved first and last residue. A D gene is named only where the DNA matches it firmly. Size is stated for part of the rows, as once, few or many counts, or as a class when the clone is expanded.

CDR3 DNA: TGTGCCAGCAGCGTAGACAGGGGGAGAGCTTTCTTT; CDR3 protein: CASSVDRGRAFF; clone size: NA; V gene: TRBV7-8; J gene: TRBJ1-1; D gene: TRBD1
CDR3 DNA: TGTGCCAGCAGTAACGAGGTGAACACTGAAGCTTTCTTT; CDR3 protein: CASSNEVNTEAFF; clone size: NA; V gene: TRBV6-5; J gene: TRBJ1-1; D gene: NA
CDR3 DNA: TGCGCCAGCAGCCAAGAAGGGACAGGGCCGGTAGAAGCTTTCTTT; CDR3 protein: CASSQEGTGPVEAFF; clone size: NA; V gene: TRBV4-3; J gene: TRBJ1-1; D gene: TRBD1
CDR3 DNA: TGTGCCAGTAGACGCTACGGACAGCCTACCTACGAGCAGTACTTC; CDR3 protein: CASRRYGQPTYEQYF; clone size: NA; V gene: TRBV19; J gene: TRBJ2-7; D gene: NA
CDR3 DNA: TGCGCCAGCAGCTGGGGGCGTGAGACAGTTAAGACTGAAGCTTTCTTT; CDR3 protein: CASSWGRETVKTEAFF; clone size: NA; V gene: TRBV5-1; J gene: TRBJ1-1; D gene: NA
CDR3 DNA: TGTGCCACCAGCAGAGTAGAAGGAGGGATTGGTAGTCAGCCCCAGCATTTT; CDR3 protein: CATSRVEGGIGSQPQHF; clone size: NA; V gene: TRBV15; J gene: TRBJ1-5; D gene: NA
CDR3 DNA: TGTGCCAGCAGTAGACAGGGGGTATCTTCACCCCTCCACTTT; CDR3 protein: CASSRQGVSSPLHF; clone size: few; V gene: TRBV6-5; J gene: TRBJ1-6; D gene: TRBD1
CDR3 DNA: TGTGCCAGTGCAGAGCGCGCTGGAAACACCATATATTTT; CDR3 protein: CASAERAGNTIYF; clone size: NA; V gene: TRBV19; J gene: TRBJ1-3; D gene: NA
CDR3 DNA: TGTGCCAGCTCACCCCAAGCAGGGGAGACCACTGAAGCTTTCTTT; CDR3 protein: CASSPQAGETTEAFF; clone size: NA; V gene: TRBV18; J gene: TRBJ1-1; D gene: NA
CDR3 DNA: TGTGCCAGCAGTTACAGAGCGGCCGCTTTCTTT; CDR3 protein: CASSYRAAAFF; clone size: NA; V gene: TRBV6-2/TRBV6-3; J gene: TRBJ1-1; D gene: NA
CDR3 DNA: TGTGCCAGCAGCGTAGATGTAGGAGACGGCTACACCTTC; CDR3 protein: CASSVDVGDGYTF; clone size: NA; V gene: TRBV9; J gene: TRBJ1-2; D gene: NA
CDR3 DNA: TGTGCCAGCAGTTACTCGATGAGGGGGACAGGGCTCAACACTGAAGCTTTCTTT; CDR3 protein: CASSYSMRGTGLNTEAFF; clone size: NA; V gene: TRBV6-2/TRBV6-3; J gene: TRBJ1-1; D gene: TRBD1
CDR3 DNA: TGTGCCAGCAGCCCCCGCCAGGGGGGCCTCAACACTGAAGCTTTCTTT; CDR3 protein: CASSPRQGGLNTEAFF; clone size: NA; V gene: TRBV7-2; J gene: TRBJ1-1; D gene: TRBD1
CDR3 DNA: TGTGCCAGCAGCCAGGGGCCGGAGAGCAATCAGCCCCAGCATTTT; CDR3 protein: CASSQGPESNQPQHF; clone size: once; V gene: TRBV3-1/TRBV3-2; J gene: TRBJ1-5; D gene: NA
CDR3 DNA: TGTGCCAGCAGAATTAGCGGGGGCAGAGACGAGCAGTACTTC; CDR3 protein: CASRISGGRDEQYF; clone size: NA; V gene: TRBV6-5; J gene: TRBJ2-7; D gene: TRBD2
CDR3 DNA: TGTGCCAGCAGACCAAGGCTAGCGGGACACAATGAGCAGTTCTTC; CDR3 protein: CASRPRLAGHNEQFF; clone size: few; V gene: TRBV7-2; J gene: TRBJ2-1; D gene: TRBD2
CDR3 DNA: TGTGCCAGCAGCCAAGATTCCTCGAGGACCGCGGGGTTCTTC; CDR3 protein: CASSQDSSRTAGFF; clone size: NA; V gene: TRBV3-1/TRBV3-2; J gene: TRBJ2-1; D gene: NA
CDR3 DNA: TGCGCCAGCAGCCCCGGGACTAGCGGTGGACCTATCTCCTACAATGAGCAGTTCTTC; CDR3 protein: CASSPGTSGGPISYNEQFF; clone size: NA; V gene: TRBV5-1; J gene: TRBJ2-1; D gene: TRBD2
CDR3 DNA: TGTGCCAGTAGTATAGGTTTGGCTAGCGGGAGGGTCGCCCATGAGCAGTTCTTC; CDR3 protein: CASSIGLASGRVAHEQFF; clone size: NA; V gene: TRBV19; J gene: TRBJ2-1; D gene: TRBD2
CDR3 DNA: TGTGCCAGCAGTTCCTCTATGACGGGTTATAGCAATCAGCCCCAGCATTTT; CDR3 protein: CASSSSMTGYSNQPQHF; clone size: NA; V gene: TRBV27; J gene: TRBJ1-5; D gene: NA
CDR3 DNA: TGTGCCAGCAGTGAAGGTCCGAGCACAGATACGCAGTATTTT; CDR3 protein: CASSEGPSTDTQYF; clone size: NA; V gene: TRBV6-1; J gene: TRBJ2-3; D gene: NA